This T cell receptor beta chain was found in a study of T-cell memory formation after mild COVID-19. General observations from the study: Certain responding clones were present in pre-infection memory, suggesting participation of cross-reactive memory. In second-wave clones peaking day 37, SARS-CoV-2 specificity remained unconfirmed.

Barcoded TCR alpha and TCR beta cDNA libraries with UMIs came from 5'RACE using constant-segment primers. One entry per CDR3 protein results from TCRdb running MiXCR on the 5' RACE reads. This sample yields hundreds of thousands of distinct CDR3 sequences, of which under 25% are seen a single time; around 23% belongs to the top ten. This clonotype was recorded many times. Its antigen is undetermined. The CDR3 is 15 residues long. Trimming at V came to 6 bases and at J to 0 bases, leaving 5 bases not matched to a gene. Germline V gene data show CDR1 as MNHEY and CDR2 as SMNVEV (reference sequence). The source of this sequence is a man younger than 35 who had mild COVID-19 (a few samples of this study predate the infection). Cell type and time point are not known. V is TRBV27 and J is TRBJ1-5; 7 bases are a match to TRBD1. The specimen was PBMCs or a T cell subset sorted from them (not recorded which). The CDR3 coding sequence is TGTGCCAGCAGAGTGGGACAGATTAGCAATCAGCCCCAGCATTTT. Translating it yields CASRVGQISNQPQHF.